The text below deals with one T cell receptor beta chain. This clonotype turned up a few times. No cognate antigen has been identified for it. No per-base quality is available; no much larger clone lies one base away. Library creation used PCR. The sequencing machine was an Illumina HiSeq 2500. Unique molecular identifiers were incorporated into TCR beta cDNA libraries to reduce PCR and sequencing biases. Per 1 to 10 million input T cells, 500,000 or so cDNA molecules were obtained, such that each molecule approximated one T cell. The patient libraries were prepared and sequenced with the same protocol used for the earlier healthy control dataset. Within a given batch, samples were prepared together, multiplexed and sequenced on the same HiSeq lane. The authors processed their data as follows. MIGEC handled the raw barcoded reads, throwing out single-read molecular identifier groups before consensus assembly and CDR3 extraction. VDJtools was used for post-analysis of the clonotype tables, with diversity normalized by down-sampling every dataset to the smallest sample size. Repertoire overlap clustering matched CDR3 amino acid but not nucleotide sequences to correct batch-related cross-sample contamination. TCRdb took the public reads, trimmed them with fastp at Q25, ran MiXCR for clone calling and kept in-frame beta chains. Rows merge per CDR3 protein into single entries with the most common DNA and genes. TCRdb, not the authors, supplied the V and J calls. This sample holds more than 500,000 distinct CDR3 sequences; approximately 34% were observed only once. Approximately 6% of the sample rests with the top ten.

TCR beta repertoires were profiled from peripheral blood of 10 to 15 young patients with multiple sclerosis to demonstrate the VDJtools post-analysis software. Multiple sclerosis patients were children and adolescents aged roughly 6 to 16 years. V and J are trimmed by 3 bases and 5 bases, and the gene matches miss 10 bases of the junction. CDR1 is given as MNHEY and CDR2 as SVGAGI, both from the germline V gene. The cysteine opens and the phenylalanine closes a CDR3 of 16 amino acids. The entry retains the CDR3 DNA only, 48 bases that are in frame from base 1. This record comes from a study of post-analysis software for immune sequencing data (dated by TCRdb to between 2014 and 2017). In the study overall: Relapsing-remitting, secondary progressive and progressive-relapsing multiple sclerosis were recorded as disease courses, and subtype annotation was lacking for some patients. A subset of samples was prepared in parallel using single-end sample barcoding, then pooled and co-amplified after Illumina adapter ligation. The multiple sclerosis patient repertoires were compared with 11 previously published healthy control repertoires from donors aged 6 to 25 years. Study-wide conclusions, independent of this receptor: Multiple sclerosis patients had significantly lower normalized Chao1 diversity than controls, a result that suggests substantial peripheral T-cell clonal expansion. Strong co-clustering of samples prepared in the same batch was shown by direct clustering with F measure, prompting a batch-effect correction. Significantly higher frequencies in patients than in controls were found for roughly 5 TRBV segments, including TRBV5-6, TRBV5-1 and TRBV20-1. The multiple sclerosis patient group was slightly younger than the control group.

Sequencing was done on a sample of blood. In this chain, TRBV6-5 is recombined with TRBJ1-1, with 9 central nucleotides matching TRBD1. This receptor was identified in a girl between 2 and 17 years old with multiple sclerosis. The CDR3: CASSYLDHRGRTEAFF. The base sequence is TGTGCCAGCAGTTATCTCGACCACAGGGGGCGGACTGAAGCTTTCTTT.